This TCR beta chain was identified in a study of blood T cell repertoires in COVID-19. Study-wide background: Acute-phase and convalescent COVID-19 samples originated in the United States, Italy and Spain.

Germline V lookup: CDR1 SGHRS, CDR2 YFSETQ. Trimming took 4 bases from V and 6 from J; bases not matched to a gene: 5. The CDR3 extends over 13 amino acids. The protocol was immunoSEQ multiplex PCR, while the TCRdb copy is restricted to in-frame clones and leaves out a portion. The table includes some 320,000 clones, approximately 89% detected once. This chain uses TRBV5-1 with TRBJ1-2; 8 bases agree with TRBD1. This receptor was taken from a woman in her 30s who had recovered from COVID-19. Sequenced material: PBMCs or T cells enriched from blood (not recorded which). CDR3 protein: CASSGTTGDGYTF. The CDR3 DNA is TGCGCCAGCAGCGGGACGACAGGGGATGGCTACACCTTC.